One sample yielded the 5 T cell receptor beta chains listed below, sequenced in a study of T cell changes during pregnancy in multiple sclerosis (dated by TCRdb to between 2017 and 2020). Library method: the immunoSEQ multiplex PCR assay. Here the immuneACCESS table is served through TCRdb, limited to in-frame sequences with V and J called. Missing clones are a known gap in these copies; in checked studies unresolved V genes cover under half, and the rest lacks a known reason. The sample table lists some 70,000 clones, 80% to 95% of them with a count of one. The ten largest clones represent about 4% of the sample. Sample: peripheral blood, taken after pregnancy. Receptors originate from a female donor in good health, enrolled as a control in a pregnancy study.

This chain joins TRBV29-1 and TRBJ2-5; 9 nucleotides line up with TRBD2. Germline V gene lookup returns CDR1 SQVTM and CDR2 ANQGSEA. V gave up 4 bases and J gave up 4 bases; unmatched junction bases: 7. The CDR3 is made up of 14 amino acids. In DNA, the CDR3 is TGCAGCGTTGGTCACGCTAGCGGGGCAGAGACCCAGTACTTC. Translated, it gives CSVGHASGAETQYF. Full variable domain (rest looked up from reference TRBV29-1 and TRBJ2-5): SAVISQKPSRDICQRGTSLTIQCQVDSQVTMMFWYRQQPGQSLTLIATANQGSEATYESGFVIDKFPISRPNLTFSTLTVSNMSPEDSSIYLCSVGHASGAETQYFGPGTRLLVL.

This sequence joins TRBV19 and TRBJ2-3; 14 nucleotides match TRBD2. In germline, CDR1 is LNHDA, CDR2 SQIVND (reference sequence). Trimming removed 9 bases from V and 9 bases from J; junction bases left unmatched: 14. The CDR3 runs to 16 residues. DNA for the CDR3: TGTGCCAGCACCCCTCCCGGGACTAGCGGGGGAACGACGCAGTATTTT. This encodes CASTPPGTSGGTTQYF.

The rearrangement links TRBV6-6 to TRBJ2-1; 8 nucleotides match TRBD1. V lost 2 bases, J lost 8 bases, and 2 bases stayed unmatched. The CDR3 runs to 13 residues. Germline-derived CDR1 and CDR2 are MNHNY and SVGAGI (reference sequence). DNA for the CDR3: TGTGCCAGCAGTTACCAGACAGGGGATGAGCAGTTCTTC. It encodes CASSYQTGDEQFF.

The chain recombines TRBV27 with TRBJ1-6, with D hard to call. The CDR3 sequence is 13 residues long. V was clipped by 4 bases and J by 10 bases, with 11 bases between them. Per germline, CDR1 MNHEY and CDR2 SMNVEV (reference sequence). As DNA, the CDR3 is TGTGCCAGCAGTTACTCCCACGGGTCACCCCTCCACTTT. It is translated as CASSYSHGSPLHF.

This chain connects TRBV6-1 to TRBJ1-5; no firm D call. Germline V gene data show CDR1 as MNHNS and CDR2 as SASEGT. Trimming removed 10 bases at V and 2 bases at J, with 18 bases between. This CDR3 spans 15 amino acids. CDR3 DNA: TGTGCCACTCTGGGGAGGGCGTGGGGCAATCAGCCCCAGCATTTT. Its translation is CATLGRAWGNQPQHF.